A selection of T cell receptor beta chains follows, all from one sample in a study of cytomegalovirus exposure and HLA in healthy donors. Data came from immunoSEQ multiplex PCR; TCRdb stores just in-frame clones and leaves some out. Of 90,000 or so clones in the sample, 85% were seen once. The material sequenced was PBMCs. These receptors came from a man between 18 and 35 years old in good health and CMV-seropositive. The CDR3 runs from the conserved cysteine through the conserved F or W. Each record gives: J gene, V gene, D gene, CDR3 DNA, CDR3 protein. D genes are given only for firm matches.

J gene: TRBJ2-2; V gene: TRBV4-2; D gene: TRBD2; CDR3 DNA: TGTGCCAGCAGCCAAGAAGGTCGGCTAGCGGGAGCTACCGGGGAGCTGTTTTTT; CDR3 protein: CASSQEGRLAGATGELFF
J gene: TRBJ2-7; V gene: TRBV9; D gene: TRBD1; CDR3 DNA: TGTGCCAGCAGCGCGGGACAGGGCTCCATGACCTACGAGCAGTACTTC; CDR3 protein: CASSAGQGSMTYEQYF
J gene: TRBJ2-2; V gene: TRBV6-1; D gene: TRBD1; CDR3 DNA: TGTGCCAGCGCGAGGGGGACAGCTAACACCGGGGAGCTGTTTTTT; CDR3 protein: CASARGTANTGELFF
J gene: TRBJ2-1; V gene: TRBV2; D gene: TRBD2; CDR3 DNA: TGTGCCAGCAGTGATCCAGGTCTAGCGGCGATCAATGAGCAGTTCTTC; CDR3 protein: CASSDPGLAAINEQFF
J gene: TRBJ1-3; V gene: TRBV9; D gene: NA; CDR3 DNA: TGTGCCAGCAGCGTGGCGGGAGGGGGAAACACCATATATTTT; CDR3 protein: CASSVAGGGNTIYF
J gene: TRBJ2-1; V gene: TRBV7-9; D gene: TRBD1; CDR3 DNA: TGTGCCAGCAGCCGGGCAGGGGGCGTCAATGAGCAGTTCTTC; CDR3 protein: CASSRAGGVNEQFF
J gene: TRBJ2-5; V gene: TRBV6-1; D gene: TRBD1; CDR3 DNA: TGTGCCAGCAGTGAACGATTGACAGGGGGCGTCGAGACCCAGTACTTC; CDR3 protein: CASSERLTGGVETQYF
J gene: TRBJ1-2; V gene: TRBV18; D gene: TRBD1; CDR3 DNA: TGTGCCAGCTCTCCGGACAGGGGTGACTATGGCTACACCTTC; CDR3 protein: CASSPDRGDYGYTF
J gene: TRBJ2-2; V gene: TRBV28; D gene: TRBD2; CDR3 DNA: TGTGCCAGCAGTTTGGGACTAGCTTTGTCTTCGGGGGCCGGGGAGCTGTTTTTT; CDR3 protein: CASSLGLALSSGAGELFF
J gene: TRBJ1-4; V gene: TRBV19; D gene: NA; CDR3 DNA: TGTGCCAACCCCGGGGGGGATGGGGCAACTAATGAAAAACTGTTTTTT; CDR3 protein: CANPGGDGATNEKLFF
J gene: TRBJ2-3; V gene: TRBV10-3; D gene: NA; CDR3 DNA: TGTGCCATCAGTGATAGTGATACGCAGTATTTT; CDR3 protein: CAISDSDTQYF
J gene: TRBJ1-3; V gene: TRBV29-1; D gene: NA; CDR3 DNA: TGCAGCGCCATGGCCGAGGCTGGAAACACCATATATTTT; CDR3 protein: CSAMAEAGNTIYF
J gene: TRBJ1-2; V gene: TRBV5-1; D gene: TRBD1; CDR3 DNA: TGCGCCAGCAGCTTGGTCGGGACAGGGGGAAATAACTATGGCTACACCTTC; CDR3 protein: CASSLVGTGGNNYGYTF
J gene: TRBJ2-5; V gene: TRBV28; D gene: NA; CDR3 DNA: TGTGCCAGCCAACTTACCGCACAGGGACCCCAAGAGACCCAGTACTTC; CDR3 protein: CASQLTAQGPQETQYF
J gene: TRBJ1-4; V gene: TRBV30; D gene: NA; CDR3 DNA: TGTGCCTGGAGTACCCCAGGGGCAGGGTTAAATGAAAAACTGTTTTTT; CDR3 protein: CAWSTPGAGLNEKLFF